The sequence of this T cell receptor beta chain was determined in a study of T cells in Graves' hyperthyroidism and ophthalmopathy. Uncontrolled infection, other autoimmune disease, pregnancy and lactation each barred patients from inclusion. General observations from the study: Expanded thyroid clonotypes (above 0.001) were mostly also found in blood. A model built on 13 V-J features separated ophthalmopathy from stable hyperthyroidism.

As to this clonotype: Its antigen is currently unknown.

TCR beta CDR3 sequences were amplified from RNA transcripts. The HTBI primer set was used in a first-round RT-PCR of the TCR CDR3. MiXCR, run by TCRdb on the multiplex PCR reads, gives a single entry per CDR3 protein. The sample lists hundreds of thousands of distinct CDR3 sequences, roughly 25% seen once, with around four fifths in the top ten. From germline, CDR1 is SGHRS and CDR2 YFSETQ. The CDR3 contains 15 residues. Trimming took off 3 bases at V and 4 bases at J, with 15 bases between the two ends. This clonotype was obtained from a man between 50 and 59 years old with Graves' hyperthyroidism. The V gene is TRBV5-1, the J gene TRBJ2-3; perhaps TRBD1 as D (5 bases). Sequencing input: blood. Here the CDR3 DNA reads TGCGCCAGCAGCTGGGGTTTGTCAGGGCCAGATACGCAGTATTTT. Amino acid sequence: CASSWGLSGPDTQYF.